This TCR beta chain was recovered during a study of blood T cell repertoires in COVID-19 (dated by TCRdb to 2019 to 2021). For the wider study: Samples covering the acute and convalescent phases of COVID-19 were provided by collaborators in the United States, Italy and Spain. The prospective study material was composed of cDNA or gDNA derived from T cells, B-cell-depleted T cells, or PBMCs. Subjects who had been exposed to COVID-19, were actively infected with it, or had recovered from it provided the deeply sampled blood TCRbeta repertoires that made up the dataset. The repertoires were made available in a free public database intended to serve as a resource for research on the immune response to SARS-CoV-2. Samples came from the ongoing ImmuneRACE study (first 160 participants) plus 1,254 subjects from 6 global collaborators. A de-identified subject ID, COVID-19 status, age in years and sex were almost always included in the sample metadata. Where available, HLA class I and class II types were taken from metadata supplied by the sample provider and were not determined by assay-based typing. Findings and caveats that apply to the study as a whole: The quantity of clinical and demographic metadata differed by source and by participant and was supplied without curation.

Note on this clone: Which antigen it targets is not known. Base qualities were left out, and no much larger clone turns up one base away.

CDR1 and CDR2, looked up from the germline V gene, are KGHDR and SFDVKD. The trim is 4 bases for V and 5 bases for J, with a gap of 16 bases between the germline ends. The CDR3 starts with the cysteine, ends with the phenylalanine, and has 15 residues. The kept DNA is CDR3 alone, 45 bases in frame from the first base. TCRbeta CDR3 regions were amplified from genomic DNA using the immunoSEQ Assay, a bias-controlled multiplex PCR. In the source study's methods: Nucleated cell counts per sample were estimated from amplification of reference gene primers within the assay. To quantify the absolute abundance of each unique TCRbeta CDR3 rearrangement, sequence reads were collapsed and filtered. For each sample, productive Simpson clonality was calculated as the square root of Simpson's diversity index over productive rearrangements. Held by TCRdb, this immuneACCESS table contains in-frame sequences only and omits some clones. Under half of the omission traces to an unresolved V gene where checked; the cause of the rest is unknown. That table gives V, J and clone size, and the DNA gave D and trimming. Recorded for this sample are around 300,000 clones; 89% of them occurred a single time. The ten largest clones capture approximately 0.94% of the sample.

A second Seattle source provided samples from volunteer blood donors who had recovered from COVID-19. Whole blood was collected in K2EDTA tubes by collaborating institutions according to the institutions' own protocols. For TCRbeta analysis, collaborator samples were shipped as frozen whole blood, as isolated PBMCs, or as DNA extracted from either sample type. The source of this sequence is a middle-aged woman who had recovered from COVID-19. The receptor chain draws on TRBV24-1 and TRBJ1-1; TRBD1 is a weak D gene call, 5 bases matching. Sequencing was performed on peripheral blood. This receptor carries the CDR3 CATSDQGGVETEAFF. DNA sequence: TGTGCCACCAGTGACCAGGGTGGCGTCGAGACTGAAGCTTTCTTT.